This T cell receptor (beta chain) was recorded in a study of early stage breast cancer tumors. The study, taken as a whole, reports: Compared with adjacent normal breast tissue, tumors showed 2 to 2.5-fold greater T cell density and higher clonality. Functional markers like CD4, CD8 and FOXP3 were missed in bulk sequencing.

The CDR3 runs 14 residues. Germline V gives CDR1 GTSNPN, CDR2 SVGIG (reference sequence). V lost 7 bases to trimming and J lost 2 bases, with 14 bases between them. Sequencing used immunoSEQ multiplex PCR; TCRdb keeps in-frame clones, though not all of them. The table records fewer than 90,000 clones, roughly 84% of them present only once. For this clone: Its cognate antigen is unknown.

The receptor was isolated from a person in their 60s with breast cancer. The sample was blood. V is TRBV30 and J is TRBJ2-2; possibly TRBD1 or TRBD2 for D (5 bases each). CDR3 sequence: CASSGTTNTGELFF. CDR3 nucleotide sequence: TGTGCCTCTTCCGGGACGACAAACACCGGGGAGCTGTTTTTT. Based on the CDR3 plus reference TRBV30 and TRBJ2-2, the full variable domain is SQTIHQWPATLVQPVGSPLSLECTVEGTSNPNLYWYRQAAGRGLQLLFYSVGIGQISSEVPQNLSASRPQDRQFILSSKKLLLSDSGFYLCASSGTTNTGELFFGEGSRLTVL.